The 24 T cell receptor beta chains presented below share a single source sample, sequenced in a study of T cells in Graves' hyperthyroidism and ophthalmopathy. Amplified TCR beta CDR3 regions came from RNA transcripts. In the first-round RT-PCR of the TCR CDR3, the HTBI primer set was used. TCRdb re-called the multiplex PCR reads with MiXCR, one entry per CDR3 protein. The sample consists of under 400,000 distinct CDR3 sequences, 25% of them appearing once. The sample comprised blood. All receptors come from a man between 50 and 59 years old with Graves' hyperthyroidism.

This clonotype was detected only a few times. CDR3 region: CSARKLAGYTDTQYF. CDR3 nucleotide sequence: TGCAGTGCTAGAAAGTTAGCGGGTTACACAGATACGCAGTATTTT. The chain joins TRBV20-1 to TRBJ2-3; 7 bases align to TRBD2. The V segment lost 2 bases and the J segment 2 bases; nucleotides outside the gene matches: 7. The CDR3 spans 15 residues. From germline, CDR1 is DFQATT and CDR2 SNEGSKA (reference sequence).

There are a few counts of this clonotype. The V gene is TRBV20-1, the J gene TRBJ2-2, with 13 bases identical to TRBD2. CDR1 is DFQATT and CDR2 is SNEGSKA in the germline V gene (reference sequence). This CDR3 region has 17 residues. After removal of 3 bases from V and 2 bases from J, the junction contained 6 bases not matched to a gene. CDR3 in DNA: TGCAGTGCTAGCCCCACTAGCGGGAGGGCCAACACCGGGGAGCTGTTTTTT. Its translation is CSASPTSGRANTGELFF.

This clonotype occurred a few times. The chain links TRBV7-3 to TRBJ2-3; no clear D gene. The CDR3 has 15 residues. Trimming shortened V by 6 bases and J by 6 bases, and 19 bases separated the two germline ends. Per the germline V gene, CDR1 is SGHTA and CDR2 is FQGTGA. CDR3 protein: CASRNLTPLVDTQYF. The CDR3 bases are TGTGCCAGCAGAAACCTCACTCCCCTTGTCGATACGCAGTATTTT. Combining the CDR3 with reference TRBV7-3 and TRBJ2-3 gives the whole variable domain GAGVSQTPSNKVTEKGKYVELRCDPISGHTALYWYRQSLGQGPEFLIYFQGTGAADDSGLPNDRFFAVRPEGSVSTLKIQRTERGDSAVYLCASRNLTPLVDTQYFGPGTRLTVL.

The rearrangement uses TRBV6-1 and TRBJ1-1; 9 bases map to TRBD1. This CDR3 is built from 16 residues. V gave up 8 bases and J gave up 0 bases; unmatched junction bases: 10. CDR1 MNHNS and CDR2 SASEGT come from the germline V gene. The CDR3 DNA is TGTGCCAGCTCGCCGGGACAGGGAATAGTGAACACTGAAGCTTTCTTT. Translating it yields CASSPGQGIVNTEAFF.

This clonotype has a handful of counts. The gene calls are TRBV11-2 and TRBJ1-6; no firm D call. The germline gives CDR1 SGHAT, CDR2 FQNNGV. Trimming removed 0 bases from V and 9 bases from J, with 6 bases in between. The CDR3 is 13 amino acids. CDR3: CASSLENTSPLHF. The CDR3 region has the DNA TGTGCCAGCAGCTTAGAGAACACTTCACCCCTCCACTTT.

This chain links TRBV12-3 or TRBV12-4 with TRBJ2-1, with no clear D. V dropped 3 bases and J dropped 8 bases, with 11 bases sitting between them. The CDR3 totals 13 residues. The CDR3 protein is CASSLPSVDEQFF. The CDR3 bases are TGTGCCAGCAGTTTGCCCTCAGTCGATGAGCAGTTCTTC.

This clonotype occurred many times. The V call is TRBV20-1, the J call TRBJ2-3; D call uncertain. The CDR3 runs to 14 residues. In germline, CDR1 is DFQATT, CDR2 SNEGSKA (reference sequence). V was cut by 6 bases and J by 2 bases, with 15 bases left in between. Written as DNA, the CDR3 is TGCAGTGCCCTACAGAGCCAACACACAGATACGCAGTATTTT. Translating gives CSALQSQHTDTQYF.

Only a few counts were recorded for this clonotype. This chain joins TRBV11-2 and TRBJ2-5, with D unclear. This CDR3 contains 13 residues. V dropped 5 bases and J dropped 5 bases, with 12 bases sitting between them. CDR1 is SGHAT and CDR2 is FQNNGV in the germline V gene. The CDR3 region is CASSPAPAETQYF. The DNA for the CDR3 is TGTGCCAGCAGCCCCGCCCCTGCGGAGACCCAGTACTTC.

This clonotype occurred a few times. V and J are TRBV7-2 and TRBJ2-5, with 7 bases identical to TRBD1. With 5 bases clipped from V and 1 base from J, the junction kept 7 bases outside the gene matches. This CDR3 has 15 residues. Germline CDR1 and CDR2: SGHTA and FQGNSA. CDR3 sequence reads: CASSPGQTRQETQYF. As DNA, the CDR3 is TGTGCCAGCAGCCCGGGACAGACCCGCCAAGAGACCCAGTACTTC. Full variable domain (outside the CDR3, taken from reference TRBV7-2 and TRBJ2-5): GAGVSQSPSNKVTEKGKDVELRCDPISGHTALYWYRQSLGQGLEFLIYFQGNSAPDKSGLPSDRFSAERTGGSVSTLTIQRTQQEDSAVYLCASSPGQTRQETQYFGPGTRLLVL.

This clonotype was seen a handful of times. The chain is built from TRBV7-9 and TRBJ1-5, with D unclear. The V end lost 1 base, the J end lost 4 bases, and 5 bases lay between the germline ends. Per the germline V gene, CDR1 is SEHNR and CDR2 is FQNEAQ (reference sequence). There are 13 residues in the CDR3. As DNA, the CDR3 is TGTGCCAGCAGCTTAGATCGGAATCAGCCCCAGCATTTT. Encoded protein: CASSLDRNQPQHF.

The chain employs TRBV7-8 and TRBJ2-5, with a tentative D call TRBD1 (6 bases). With 3 bases removed from V and 4 bases from J, the gap between germline ends came to 15 bases. This CDR3 has 15 residues. From germline, CDR1 is SGHVS and CDR2 FQNEAQ. The CDR3 protein is CASSLQTGRGETQYF. CDR3 nucleotide sequence: TGTGCCAGCAGCTTGCAAACAGGGCGAGGAGAGACCCAGTACTTC.

This clonotype was detected only a few times. The genes are TRBV2 and TRBJ2-2; 8 bases match TRBD2. The ends lost 7 bases at V and 5 bases at J; junction bases unmatched: 12. Germline V gene data show CDR1 as SNHLY and CDR2 as FYNNEI. This CDR3 has 16 amino acids. This CDR3 reads CASTIEAGGQTGELFF. The CDR3 DNA sequence: TGTGCCAGCACCATTGAGGCGGGAGGACAGACCGGGGAGCTGTTTTTT. Filled out from reference TRBV2 and TRBJ2-2, the complete variable domain reads EPEVTQTPSHQVTQMGQEVILRCVPISNHLYFYWYRQILGQKVEFLVSFYNNEISEKSEIFDDQFSVERPDGSNFTLKIRSTKLEDSAMYFCASTIEAGGQTGELFFGEGSRLTVL.

The rearrangement links TRBV6-1 to TRBJ2-7, with 8 bases identical to TRBD1. This CDR3 comprises 14 residues. The germline V gene encodes CDR1 MNHNS and CDR2 SASEGT. Unmatched junction bases numbered 4, after V lost 3 bases and J lost 3 bases. CDR3: CASSDRDRIYEQYF. The CDR3 nucleotides are TGTGCCAGCAGTGACCGGGACAGGATCTACGAGCAGTACTTC.

This clonotype was observed at least ten times. The chain combines TRBV3-1 with TRBJ2-1; 10 positions match TRBD2. The CDR3 loop spans 14 amino acids. The germline CDR1 and CDR2 sequences are LGHDT and YNNKEL (reference sequence). Trimming at V came to 4 bases and at J to 8 bases, leaving 5 bases not matched to a gene. CDR3 coding DNA: TGTGCCAGCAGCCTAGCGGGAGGATTCTATGAGCAGTTCTTC. It codes for CASSLAGGFYEQFF.

This clonotype was seen many times. V usage is TRBV7-3 and J usage is TRBJ2-1; D is perhaps TRBD1 (5 bases). Germline V gene lookup returns CDR1 SGHTA and CDR2 FQGTGA. CDR3 length equals 13 residues. V was trimmed by 5 bases and J by 5 bases, leaving 10 bases between them. The CDR3 spells CASSLTDNNEQFF. CDR3 DNA: TGTGCCAGCAGCCTGACAGACAACAATGAGCAGTTCTTC.

This clonotype was detected many times. This chain links TRBV28 with TRBJ2-6; tentative D call: TRBD1 (6 bases). The CDR3 has 16 residues. Trimming removed 6 bases from V and 0 bases from J, with 12 bases in between. The V gene's germline CDR1 is MDHEN and CDR2 SYDVKM. The CDR3 nucleotides read TGTGCCAGCAGACCGGGGACACACTCTGGGGCCAACGTCCTGACTTTC. The encoded protein is CASRPGTHSGANVLTF.

This clonotype was detected a few times. The V call is TRBV7-2, the J call TRBJ2-7, with a possible D match to TRBD1 (6 bases). Trimming removed 8 bases from V and 3 bases from J, with 14 bases in between. This CDR3 is built from 13 residues. CDR1 is SGHTA, CDR2 FQGNSA, per germline. CDR3 sequence reads: CASSSRDIYEQYF. CDR3 sequence (DNA): TGTGCCAGCTCCTCCCGGGACATCTACGAGCAGTACTTC. The full variable domain, its missing parts supplied by reference TRBV7-2 and TRBJ2-7, is GAGVSQSPSNKVTEKGKDVELRCDPISGHTALYWYRQSLGQGLEFLIYFQGNSAPDKSGLPSDRFSAERTGGSVSTLTIQRTQQEDSAVYLCASSSRDIYEQYFGPGTRLTVT.

J is TRBJ1-1 and V is TRBV7-2; 9 bases fit TRBD1. The CDR3 consists of 16 residues. The germline gives CDR1 SGHTA, CDR2 FQGNSA. V shed 3 bases and J 1 base; nucleotides not matched to a gene: 6. CDR3 nucleotides: TGTGCCAGCAGCTTTCCCGGGACAGGGTCGAACACTGAAGCTTTCTTT. Protein sequence: CASSFPGTGSNTEAFF.

This clonotype came up a few times. The V and J genes are TRBV3-1 and TRBJ2-3; D may match TRBD1 or TRBD2 (5 bases each). This CDR3 contains 13 residues. V was shortened by 5 bases and J by 2 bases, with 8 bases between the two germline ends. The V gene's germline CDR1 is LGHDT and CDR2 YNNKEL (reference sequence). CDR3 nucleotides: TGTGCCAGCAGCGAGGGGCCCACAGATACGCAGTATTTT. It specifies CASSEGPTDTQYF.

This clonotype was seen ten or more times. The V call is TRBV29-1, the J call TRBJ2-3; TRBD2 matches 9 bases. CDR1 SQVTM and CDR2 ANQGSEA come from the germline V gene. This CDR3 region has 15 residues. V shed 8 bases and J 4 bases; nucleotides not matched to a gene: 13. The CDR3 sequence: CSLRPGLAAADTQYF. CDR3 coding DNA: TGCAGCTTACGTCCGGGACTAGCTGCCGCAGATACGCAGTATTTT.

J is TRBJ1-2 and V is TRBV19, with D perhaps matching TRBD1 (6 bases). The V gene lost 6 bases and the J gene lost 4 bases, with 12 bases spanning the gap. The germline CDR1 and CDR2 sequences are LNHDA and SQIVND (reference sequence). This CDR3 is 13 amino acids long. Written as DNA, the CDR3 is TGTGCCAGTAGCCCGGACAGCACCTATGGCTACACCTTC. This encodes CASSPDSTYGYTF.

This clonotype has at least ten counts. The rearrangement joins TRBV20-1 to TRBJ2-3; D gene unclear. V was shortened by 0 bases and J by 6 bases, with 13 bases between the two germline ends. The CDR3 is 14 residues long. Germline V CDR1 and CDR2: DFQATT, SNEGSKA (reference sequence). The CDR3 here is CSARDPIGEDTQYF. The CDR3 DNA is TGCAGTGCTAGAGACCCTATTGGTGAGGATACGCAGTATTTT.

This clonotype was observed a handful of times. The rearrangement links TRBV10-3 to TRBJ1-2, with D hard to call. This CDR3 region has 13 residues. Germline V gives CDR1 ENHRY, CDR2 SYGVKD. Trimming pared 7 bases from V and 2 bases from J, leaving 11 bases between. CDR3 loop: CAITGILNYGYTF. The CDR3 DNA is TGTGCCATCACGGGGATTTTAAACTATGGCTACACCTTC.

V usage is TRBV6-2 or TRBV6-3 and J usage is TRBJ2-7; D perhaps matches TRBD1 (7 bases). This CDR3 is built from 16 residues. Germline V gene lookup returns CDR1 MNHEY and CDR2 SVGEGT. With 0 bases removed from V and 2 bases from J, the gap between germline ends came to 14 bases. The CDR3 DNA reads TGTGCCAGCAGTTACTCCCAGACAGGGAGGCCCTACGAGCAGTACTTC. It yields the protein CASSYSQTGRPYEQYF.